The source of this T cell receptor (beta chain) is a study of shared clonotypes between healthy human individuals. The assay was immunoSEQ multiplex PCR, and TCRdb's table has in-frame clones only and misses some. The sample has about 1.5 million clones, roughly 97% seen once; the top ten hold approximately 1.1%. The germline V gene has CDR1 SQVTM and CDR2 ANQGSEA. Trimming removed 5 bases from V and 1 base from J, with 11 bases in between. The CDR3 covers 14 residues. This sequence originates from a young man in good health. The material sequenced was naive CD4+ T cells sorted from blood. As for subset: CD45RA+ positively selected. V and J are TRBV29-1 and TRBJ2-2, with D perhaps TRBD2 (6 bases). This chain's CDR3 is CSVPGLKNTGELFF. The CDR3 nucleotides are TGCAGCGTTCCGGGACTTAAGAACACCGGGGAGCTGTTTTTT.